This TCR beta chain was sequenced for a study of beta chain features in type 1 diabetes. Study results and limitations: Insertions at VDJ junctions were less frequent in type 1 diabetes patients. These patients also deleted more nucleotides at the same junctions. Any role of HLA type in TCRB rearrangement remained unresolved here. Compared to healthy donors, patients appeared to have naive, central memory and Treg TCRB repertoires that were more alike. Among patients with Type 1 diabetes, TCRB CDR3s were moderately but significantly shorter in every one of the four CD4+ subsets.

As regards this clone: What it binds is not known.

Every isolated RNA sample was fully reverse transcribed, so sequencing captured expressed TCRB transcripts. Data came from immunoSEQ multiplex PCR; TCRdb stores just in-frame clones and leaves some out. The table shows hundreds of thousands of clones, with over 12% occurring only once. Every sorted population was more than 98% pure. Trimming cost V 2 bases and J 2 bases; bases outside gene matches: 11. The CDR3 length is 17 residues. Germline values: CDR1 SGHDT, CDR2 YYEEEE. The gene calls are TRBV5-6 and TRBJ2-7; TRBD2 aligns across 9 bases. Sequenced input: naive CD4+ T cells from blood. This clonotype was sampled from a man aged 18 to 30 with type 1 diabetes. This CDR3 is CASSFSGFAGGPYEQYF. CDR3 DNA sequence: TGTGCCAGCAGCTTTTCCGGCTTCGCGGGAGGGCCCTACGAGCAGTACTTC.